The source of this TCR beta chain is a study of T cell responses to AZD1222 COVID-19 vaccine. Overall study findings and caveats: In a largely white British group with more females than males, clonal diversity was possibly underestimated. Baseline serology detected seropositivity in only a handful of AZD1222 recipients. Unmutated variant regions reportedly attract nearly half of all spike-specific TCRs.

This clone is a singleton in its sample. The antigen remains undetermined. TCRdb's table, derived via immunoSEQ multiplex PCR, lists solely in-frame clones and lacks some. The sample has about 160,000 clones; approximately 90% are singletons. Source: peripheral blood, taken 28 days after the second AZD1222 dose. The receptor was isolated from an adult who received the AZD1222 COVID-19 vaccine.

CDR3 amino acids: CASTQGSYTF. DNA for the CDR3: TGTGCCAGCACACAGGGAAGCTACACCTTC. The rearrangement uses TRBV2 and TRBJ1-2, with D perhaps TRBD1 (6 bases). Germline CDR1 SNHLY, CDR2 FYNNEI. Trimming took off 7 bases at V and 9 bases at J, with 9 bases between the two ends. This CDR3 is 10 amino acids long. Full variable domain (rest looked up from reference TRBV2 and TRBJ1-2): EPEVTQTPSHQVTQMGQEVILRCVPISNHLYFYWYRQILGQKVEFLVSFYNNEISEKSEIFDDQFSVERPDGSNFTLKIRSTKLEDSAMYFCASTQGSYTFGSGTRLTVV.